One and the same sample provided the 8 T cell receptor beta chains below, sequenced in a study of blood T cell repertoires in COVID-19. Profiled with immunoSEQ multiplex PCR; TCRdb holds only in-frame clones, not every one. Among under 250,000 clones listed, roughly 86% were seen once. The sample taken for sequencing was peripheral blood. The receptor source for this set is a woman in her fifties or sixties who had recovered from COVID-19.

DNA of the CDR3: TGTGCCAGCAGCCGGACAGGGGAAGGTTCACCCCTCCACTTT. Its translation is CASSRTGEGSPLHF. The rearrangement uses TRBV5-4 and TRBJ1-6, with 9 nucleotides matching TRBD1. V lost 4 bases to trimming and J lost 9 bases; unmatched junction nucleotides: 5. The germline V gene has CDR1 SGHNT and CDR2 YYREEE (reference sequence). The CDR3 loop spans 14 amino acids.

The chain uses TRBV4-1 and TRBJ1-6; D remains ambiguous. The CDR3 spans 15 residues. V was trimmed by 5 bases and J by 9 bases, leaving 17 bases between them. Germline loops: CDR1 MGHRA, CDR2 YSYEKL. In DNA form, the CDR3 reads TGCGCCAGCAGCATACGGGAGGGAGGGATTTCACCCCTCCACTTT. Its protein product is CASSIREGGISPLHF.

The chain couples TRBV5-1 to TRBJ2-2, with a possible D match to TRBD2 (5 bases). The CDR3 length is 17 residues. From germline, CDR1 is SGHRS and CDR2 YFSETQ. Between the trimmed V and J ends, which lost 4 bases and 0 bases, there was a span of 16 bases. The CDR3 sequence is CASSPSRSNSNTGELFF. CDR3 sequence (DNA): TGCGCCAGCAGCCCTAGCCGGAGCAACTCGAACACCGGGGAGCTGTTTTTT. The whole variable domain, remainder taken from reference TRBV5-1 and TRBJ2-2, is KAGVTQTPRYLIKTRGQQVTLSCSPISGHRSVSWYQQTPGQGLQFLFEYFSETQRNKGNFPGRFSGRQFSNSRSEMNVSTLELGDSALYLCASSPSRSNSNTGELFFGEGSRLTVL.

This chain connects TRBV7-2 to TRBJ2-3; 9 bases line up with TRBD2. In germline, CDR1 is SGHTA, CDR2 FQGNSA. The length of the CDR3 is 15 residues. Trimming took 2 bases from V and 2 from J; bases not matched to a gene: 2. As DNA, the CDR3 is TGTGCCAGCAGCTTACTAGCGGGGTTCACAGATACGCAGTATTTT. Protein: CASSLLAGFTDTQYF.

In this sample, this clone turned up once. The rearrangement joins TRBV5-5 to TRBJ1-5, with 10 bases matching TRBD1. The V gene end was trimmed by 1 base and the J gene end by 5 bases; junction bases not matched to a gene: 6. Germline loops: CDR1 SGHKS, CDR2 YYEKEE (reference sequence). This CDR3 is 16 amino acids long. CDR3 protein: CASSLTPTGGYQPQHF. The CDR3 DNA sequence: TGTGCCAGCAGCTTGACCCCGACAGGGGGCTATCAGCCCCAGCATTTT.

This chain uses TRBV20-1 with TRBJ2-3; TRBD2 matches 8 bases. The CDR3 is 17 residues long. Germline V gene lookup returns CDR1 DFQATT and CDR2 SNEGSKA (reference sequence). Trimming removed 3 bases from V and 5 bases from J; junction bases left unmatched: 16. Here the CDR3 reads CSASIQYTRGAGDTQYF. In nucleotides, the CDR3 is TGCAGTGCTAGTATACAATATACGCGGGGGGCGGGAGATACGCAGTATTTT.

In its sample, this clone was seen once. The V and J genes are TRBV3-1 (or the pseudogene TRBV3-2) and TRBJ2-5; TRBD1 matches at 10 bases. Germline lookup yields CDR1 LGHDT and CDR2 YNNKEL (reference sequence). This CDR3 contains 19 residues. The V and J ends lost 2 bases and 4 bases, in that order; junction bases with no gene match: 16. The CDR3 DNA sequence: TGTGCCAGCAGCCAATCCGGGACAGGGGTTTCACTTGGGGGAGAGACCCAGTACTTC. Its protein is CASSQSGTGVSLGGETQYF.

V gene TRBV7-2 combines with J gene TRBJ1-2; a weak D match, TRBD1 (6 bases). The germline V and J ends were trimmed by 6 bases and 3 bases, with 17 bases remaining between them. Germline assignment: CDR1 SGHTA and CDR2 FQGNSA. The CDR3 sequence is 15 residues long. The CDR3 protein is CASRLTLTGYYGYTF. In nucleotides, the CDR3 is TGTGCCAGCAGACTTACCCTAACAGGGTACTATGGCTACACCTTC.